The sample holds one count of the clone carrying this TCR beta chain. The antigen remains unidentified. The CDR3 runs 14 residues. Between the trimmed V and J ends, which lost 5 bases and 5 bases, there was a span of 13 bases. Germline values: CDR1 MDHEN, CDR2 SYDVKM. Profiled with immunoSEQ multiplex PCR; TCRdb holds only in-frame clones, not every one. The data hold 83,000 or so clones, with more than 75% observed a single time. These data belong to a study of T cell responses to AZD1222 COVID-19 vaccine. Whole-study results and caveats: Within unmutated variant regions lay the reported targets of nearly half of spike-specific TCRs. It was only after the peak T cell response that any repertoires were sampled. Most donors were white British, females outnumbered males, and clonal diversity was possibly underestimated.

The TCR originated in an adult in good health. Source: peripheral blood, taken on day 0 of AZD1222 vaccination. The rearrangement joins TRBV28 to TRBJ1-5; D remains unclear. The CDR3 DNA follows: TGTGCCAGCAGTCCGGAACTGGGCTATCAGCCCCAGCATTTT. This encodes CASSPELGYQPQHF. The variable domain in full, with the rest retrieved from reference TRBV28 and TRBJ1-5, is DVKVTQSSRYLVKRTGEKVFLECVQDMDHENMFWYRQDPGLGLRLIYFSYDVKMKEKGDIPEGYSVSREKKERFSLILESASTNQTSMYLCASSPELGYQPQHFGDGTRLSIL.